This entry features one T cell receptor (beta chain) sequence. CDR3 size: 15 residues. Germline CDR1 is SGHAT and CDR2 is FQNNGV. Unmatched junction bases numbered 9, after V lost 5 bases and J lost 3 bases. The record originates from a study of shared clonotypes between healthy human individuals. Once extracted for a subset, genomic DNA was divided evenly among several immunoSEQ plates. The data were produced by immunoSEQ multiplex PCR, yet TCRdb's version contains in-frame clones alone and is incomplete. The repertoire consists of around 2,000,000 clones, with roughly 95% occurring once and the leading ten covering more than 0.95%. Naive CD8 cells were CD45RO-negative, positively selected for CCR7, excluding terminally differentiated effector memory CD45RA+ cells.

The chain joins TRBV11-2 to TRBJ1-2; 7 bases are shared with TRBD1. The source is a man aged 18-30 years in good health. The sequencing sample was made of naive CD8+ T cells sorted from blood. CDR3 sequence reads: CASSRPGQTHYGYTF. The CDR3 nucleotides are TGTGCCAGCAGCAGACCGGGACAGACTCACTATGGCTACACCTTC.